This TCR beta chain appears in the sequencing data of a study of response to subunit inactivated influenza vaccine. Broader study findings: Each seasonal flu vaccination may recruit only limited new T cells, authors suggested.

Per the germline V gene, CDR1 is SGHDT and CDR2 is YYEEEE. V lost 9 bases, J lost 0 bases, and 25 bases stayed unmatched. The CDR3 is 22 amino acids. MiXCR was run by TCRdb on the RT-PCR reads, yielding one entry per CDR3 protein. The sample has roughly 670,000 distinct CDR3 sequences, around 15% seen once. In its sample, this clonotype was seen a few times. The antigen is unknown. The V and J genes are TRBV5-6 and TRBJ2-1, with 12 nucleotides matching TRBD1. This specimen consisted of PBMCs from blood, obtained approximately 15 days before vaccination. This receptor was identified in a man aged 50 to 59 who received an inactivated influenza vaccine. CDR3 sequence reads: CATRGGTGGRAAFRVSYNEQFF. The CDR3 bases are TGTGCCACCAGGGGTGGGACAGGGGGCCGCGCGGCCTTTCGGGTCTCCTACAATGAGCAGTTCTTC.